The present TCR beta chain was sequenced within a study of T cell changes during pregnancy in multiple sclerosis. V was clipped by 4 bases and J by 2 bases, with 15 bases between them. The CDR3 spans 15 residues. Germline assignment: CDR1 SGHNT and CDR2 YYREEE (reference sequence). The assay was immunoSEQ multiplex PCR, and TCRdb's table has in-frame clones only and misses some. The sample records 69,000 or so clones, approximately 91% being singletons. This sequence originates from a female donor with multiple sclerosis, enrolled in a pregnancy study. The V gene is TRBV5-4, the J gene TRBJ1-2, with D perhaps matching TRBD1 (5 bases). The material was peripheral blood, obtained in the third trimester of pregnancy. CDR3 in DNA: TGTGCCAGCAGCCTGGGCAGGGTCCCAAACTATGGCTACACCTTC. Its translation is CASSLGRVPNYGYTF.